Each of the 23 T cell receptor beta chains below was sequenced from the same sample in a study of cytomegalovirus exposure and HLA in healthy donors. Both 60 Vbeta primers and 13 Jbeta primers went into the PCR. Profiled with immunoSEQ multiplex PCR; TCRdb holds only in-frame clones, not every one. Of roughly 160,000 clones detected, 80% appear once; the ten largest clones hold around 9.8%. The specimen sequenced was PBMCs. All receptors come from a man aged 18 to 35 in good health and CMV-seropositive.

Comment on this clone: Other DNA sequences in the same sample also yield this CDR3. V usage is TRBV18 and J usage is TRBJ1-2; 8 bases line up with TRBD1. Trimming at V came to 2 bases and at J to 2 bases, leaving 1 base not matched to a gene. The CDR3 covers 14 residues. The germline CDR1 and CDR2 sequences are KGHSH and LQKENI. The CDR3 loop reads CASSPAGGNYGYTF. The DNA of the CDR3 is TGTGCCAGCTCACCAGCAGGGGGCAACTATGGCTACACCTTC.

The CDR3 DNA follows: TGTGCCAGCAGCTTAACAGGGCCAGGTAACATTCAGTACTTC. The encoded protein is CASSLTGPGNIQYF. The chain recombines TRBV7-2 with TRBJ2-4; D possibly corresponds to TRBD1 (6 bases). The V and J ends lost 2 bases and 7 bases respectively, with 12 bases between them. Per the germline V gene, CDR1 is SGHTA and CDR2 is FQGNSA. This CDR3 contains 14 residues.

V and J are TRBV9 and TRBJ1-1, with D possibly matching TRBD1 (5 bases). Trimming cost V 0 bases and J 7 bases, with 7 bases left between them. The CDR3 length is 12 residues. CDR1 and CDR2 (germline): SGDLS, YYNGEE. The CDR3 DNA is TGTGCCAGCAGCGTAGACGGGGGTGAAGCTTTCTTT. Protein sequence: CASSVDGGEAFF.

The chain recombines TRBV10-3 with TRBJ2-7; 11 bases agree with TRBD2. V dropped 0 bases and J dropped 3; count of bases not matched to a gene: 4. This CDR3 has 16 residues. CDR1 is ENHRY and CDR2 is SYGVKD in the germline V gene. The CDR3 coding sequence is TGTGCCATCAGTGAGTCGGTAGCGGGGGGGCTCTACGAGCAGTACTTC. Its translation is CAISESVAGGLYEQYF.

The chain uses TRBV5-4 and TRBJ1-6; maybe TRBD1 (6 bases). From germline, CDR1 is SGHNT and CDR2 YYREEE (reference sequence). Trimming removed 0 bases from V and 7 bases from J, with 11 bases in between. The CDR3 is 15 residues long. CDR3 loop: CASSLDRGGNSPLHF. The CDR3 DNA follows: TGTGCCAGCAGCTTGGATCGCGGGGGCAATTCACCCCTCCACTTT.

The J gene is TRBJ2-2, the V gene TRBV9, with D perhaps matching TRBD1 (5 bases). The CDR3 contains 15 residues. Trimming took 2 bases from V and 0 from J, leaving 8 bases between them. CDR1 and CDR2 (germline): SGDLS, YYNGEE. DNA for the CDR3: TGTGCCAGCAGCGTCGGACAAGCGAACACCGGGGAGCTGTTTTTT. Translating gives CASSVGQANTGELFF.

The chain recombines TRBV21-1 with TRBJ2-5; TRBD1 is the table's D call and was not checked against the DNA. TRBV21-1 is termed a pseudogene. CDR3 length: 14 residues. Here the CDR3 reads CASSKDPGCETQYF. The CDR3 bases are TGTGCCAGCAGCAAAGACCCAGGCTGTGAGACCCAGTACTTC.

The V and J genes are TRBV5-1 and TRBJ2-1; D unresolved. CDR3 length: 14 amino acids. V was pared by 4 bases and J by 0 bases, with 8 bases between. Germline-derived CDR1 and CDR2 are SGHRS and YFSETQ. This chain's CDR3 is CASSPPSSYNEQFF. The CDR3 DNA reads as TGCGCCAGCAGCCCCCCGAGCTCCTACAATGAGCAGTTCTTC.

This clone occurred once. The chain's CDR3 is CAWSRSVTDTQYF. CDR3 in DNA: TGTGCCTGGAGTCGAAGCGTCACAGATACGCAGTATTTT. The rearrangement joins TRBV30 to TRBJ2-3, with unresolved D. Germline V gene data show CDR1 as GTSNPN and CDR2 as SVGIG (reference sequence). V gave up 2 bases and J gave up 2 bases, with 8 bases separating them. CDR3 length equals 13 residues.

This clone was picked up a small number of times. The chain joins TRBV15 to TRBJ1-3, with 7 bases fitting TRBD1. The CDR3 totals 17 residues. J gave up 0 bases and V 3 bases, and 8 bases lay outside the gene matches. The germline V gene encodes CDR1 LNHNV and CDR2 YYDKDF (reference sequence). Here the CDR3 reads CATSRGDSLFSGNTIYF. DNA for the CDR3: TGTGCCACCAGCAGGGGGGACAGCCTTTTCTCTGGAAACACCATATATTTT.

The J gene is TRBJ2-6, the V gene TRBV18, with TRBD2 identical over 7 bases. V was pared by 3 bases and J by 1 base, with 3 bases of the junction left unmatched. The CDR3 length is 16 residues. The germline V gene has CDR1 KGHSH and CDR2 LQKENI. CDR3 sequence (DNA): TGTGCCAGCTCACCCTCGGGGGGATCTGGGGCCAACGTCCTGACTTTC. It translates to CASSPSGGSGANVLTF.

The chain has TRBV5-8 and TRBJ1-2, with a possible D match to TRBD1 (6 bases). In germline, CDR1 is SGHTS, CDR2 YDEGEE. CDR3 length: 13 residues. V was cut by 4 bases and J by 8 bases, with 15 bases left in between. CDR3 sequence reads: CASSHTNRDGYTF. Here the CDR3 DNA reads TGTGCCAGCAGCCATACTAACAGGGACGGCTACACCTTC.

The chain uses TRBV27 and TRBJ2-6, with 7 bases matching TRBD1. Germline V CDR1 and CDR2: MNHEY, SMNVEV (reference sequence). The CDR3 covers 16 residues. Trimming removed 6 bases from V and 0 bases from J; junction bases left unmatched: 5. The CDR3 region has the DNA TGTGCCAGCAGGAGACAGGGAAGCTCTGGGGCCAACGTCCTGACTTTC. It yields the protein CASRRQGSSGANVLTF.

V is TRBV27 and J is TRBJ1-6, with D possibly matching TRBD1 (5 bases). Germline lookup yields CDR1 MNHEY and CDR2 SMNVEV (reference sequence). Trimming shortened V by 6 bases and J by 0 bases, and 12 bases separated the two germline ends. The CDR3 has 16 amino acids. The CDR3 DNA reads as TGTGCCAGCAGCAGGGAGGGACGCTCCTATAATTCACCCCTCCACTTT. This gives the protein CASSREGRSYNSPLHF.

The rearrangement joins TRBV14 to TRBJ1-3, with TRBD1 as a possible D gene (5 bases). V was clipped by 4 bases and J by 4 bases, with 14 bases between them. The V gene's germline CDR1 is SGHDN and CDR2 FVKESK. This CDR3 region has 15 residues. This CDR3 reads CASSPGRTRGNTIYF. CDR3 bases: TGTGCCAGCAGCCCCGGGAGGACAAGAGGAAACACCATATATTTT.

This chain connects TRBV7-9 to TRBJ2-2, with D perhaps matching TRBD1 (6 bases). CDR3 length: 15 amino acids. Trimming took off 7 bases at V and 1 base at J, with 13 bases between the two ends. Germline assignment: CDR1 SEHNR and CDR2 FQNEAQ (reference sequence). The CDR3 DNA reads TGTGCCAGCACACTTAGACAGGTGAACACCGGGGAGCTGTTTTTT. It translates to CASTLRQVNTGELFF. The full variable domain, its missing parts supplied by reference TRBV7-9 and TRBJ2-2, is DTGVSQNPRHKITKRGQNVTFRCDPISEHNRLYWYRQTLGQGPEFLTYFQNEAQLEKSRLLSDRFSAERPKGSFSTLEIQRTEQGDSAMYLCASTLRQVNTGELFFGEGSRLTVL.

The CDR3 here is CASSLAGSAGNTIYF. In DNA, the CDR3 is TGTGCCAGCAGCTTGGCCGGTAGCGCTGGAAACACCATATATTTT. V usage is TRBV5-6 and J usage is TRBJ1-3; D is undetermined. The CDR3 covers 15 residues. Germline CDR1 reads SGHDT; CDR2 reads YYEEEE. Trimming cost V 0 bases and J 2 bases, with 9 bases left between them.

This clone has more than one count but fewer than ten. J is TRBJ1-1 and V is TRBV5-6; D gene ambiguous. The CDR3 contains 14 residues. The germline V and J ends were trimmed by 0 bases and 1 base, with 7 bases remaining between them. Germline V gene sequence: CDR1 SGHDT, CDR2 YYEEEE. The CDR3: CASSLASRNTEAFF. CDR3 nucleotides: TGTGCCAGCAGCTTGGCTTCCAGGAACACTGAAGCTTTCTTT. Using reference TRBV5-6 and TRBJ1-1 for the parts outside the CDR3, the full variable domain is DAGVTQSPTHLIKTRGQQVTLRCSPKSGHDTVSWYQQALGQGPQFIFQYYEEEERQRGNFPDRFSGHQFPNYSSELNVNALLLGDSALYLCASSLASRNTEAFFGQGTRLTVV.

The chain's CDR3 is CASSPGTGGFGGGQETQYF. The CDR3 bases are TGCGCCAGCAGCCCCGGGACAGGGGGCTTTGGTGGTGGGCAAGAGACCCAGTACTTC. This chain links TRBV5-1 with TRBJ2-5; 12 bases fit TRBD1. The CDR3 is 19 residues long. V gave up 4 bases and J gave up 2 bases; unmatched junction bases: 15. Germline CDR1 is SGHRS and CDR2 is YFSETQ.

The chain employs TRBV4-3 and TRBJ2-5; TRBD1 is a possible D gene (5 bases). CDR3 length: 15 amino acids. CDR1 and CDR2 (germline): LGHNA, YSLEER. V shed 1 base and J shed 4 bases, with 13 bases lying between them. The chain's CDR3 is CASSQVPGRSETQYF. The CDR3 DNA follows: TGCGCCAGCAGCCAAGTCCCAGGGCGGTCAGAGACCCAGTACTTC.

The chain is built from TRBV5-8 and TRBJ1-1; TRBD1 matches at 8 bases. The germline V gene encodes CDR1 SGHTS and CDR2 YDEGEE. V was pared by 5 bases and J by 5 bases, with 11 bases of the junction left unmatched. This CDR3 contains 15 residues. The CDR3 here is CASRHIDRGDTEAFF. In nucleotides, the CDR3 is TGTGCCAGCAGACACATTGACAGGGGAGATACTGAAGCTTTCTTT.

V is TRBV19 and J is TRBJ2-3, with 12 bases matching TRBD2. The germline V gene encodes CDR1 LNHDA and CDR2 SQIVND (reference sequence). V dropped 5 bases and J dropped 2; count of bases not matched to a gene: 5. This CDR3 is built from 16 residues. CDR3 in amino acids: CASSQLAGGATDTQYF. For the CDR3, the DNA is TGTGCCAGTAGTCAACTAGCGGGGGGCGCCACAGATACGCAGTATTTT.

This sequence joins TRBV10-3 and TRBJ1-5; 7 bases are a match to TRBD1. The germline V gene encodes CDR1 ENHRY and CDR2 SYGVKD. J was trimmed by 1 base and V by 10 bases; bases with no gene match: 7. The CDR3 has 14 amino acids. Here the CDR3 DNA reads TGTGCCACTACGACAGGGAGAAGCAATCAGCCCCAGCATTTT. Translating gives CATTTGRSNQPQHF.